This TCR beta chain was sequenced for a study of blood T cell repertoires in COVID-19. About the study: COVID-19 samples, acute and convalescent, were from the United States, Italy and Spain. Sources were T cells, B-cell-depleted T cells, or PBMCs; the material itself was cDNA or gDNA.

Authors' analysis steps: Counts of nucleated cells, estimated from reference gene primer amplification, were obtained. Sequencing was performed with immunoSEQ multiplex PCR; in TCRdb, only in-frame clones are kept and a portion is missing. The DNA was the basis for D and trimming; V, J and clone size are from that table. The sample holds about 210,000 clones, about 83% seen once. This clone was seen just once. This sequence was found in a woman aged 45-65 years with acute or convalescent COVID-19. Sequencing used peripheral blood.

The CDR3 spells CASSLGSSGSHEQFF. CDR3 sequence (DNA): TGCGCCAGCAGCTTGGGGTCTAGCGGGAGCCATGAGCAGTTCTTC. This chain joins TRBV5-1 and TRBJ2-1; TRBD2 matches 10 bases. This CDR3 is built from 15 residues. Germline V gene sequence: CDR1 SGHRS, CDR2 YFSETQ. Trimming at V came to 0 bases and at J to 8 bases, leaving 5 bases not matched to a gene.